Listed here are 3 T cell receptor beta chains from one sample, sequenced in a study of cytomegalovirus exposure and HLA in healthy donors. The PCR made use of 60 Vbeta and 13 Jbeta primers. Sequencing used immunoSEQ multiplex PCR; TCRdb keeps in-frame clones, though not all of them. The data hold 90,000 to 150,000 clones, with 60% to 85% observed a single time. The sequencing input was PBMCs. The receptors here all came from a man aged 50-59 years in good health and CMV-seropositive.

J is TRBJ2-7 and V is TRBV4-2; 14 nucleotides line up with TRBD2. The CDR3 runs to 16 residues. Germline CDR1 and CDR2: LGHNA and YNFKEQ. Trimming cost V 1 base and J 1 base; bases outside gene matches: 0. This CDR3 is CASSQGTSGRSYEQYF. CDR3 DNA sequence: TGTGCCAGCAGCCAAGGGACTAGCGGGAGGTCCTACGAGCAGTACTTC.

The V gene is TRBV7-8, the J gene TRBJ2-4, with 13 bases matching TRBD2. The CDR3 covers 16 residues. Germline V CDR1 and CDR2: SGHVS, FQNEAQ. The V segment lost 2 bases and the J segment 9 bases; nucleotides outside the gene matches: 7. Here the CDR3 reads CASSLMGLAGFGIQYF. Written as DNA, the CDR3 is TGTGCCAGCAGCTTAATGGGACTAGCGGGATTTGGCATTCAGTACTTC.

This clone has just one count. V usage is TRBV7-3 and J usage is TRBJ2-1; TRBD1 matches 11 bases. Unmatched junction bases numbered 9, after V lost 5 bases and J lost 9 bases. The V gene's germline CDR1 is SGHTA and CDR2 FQGTGA. The CDR3 totals 15 residues. The CDR3 bases are TGTGCCAGCAGCCCTACCGGGACAGGGGGGGGTGAGCAGTTCTTC. Translation: CASSPTGTGGGEQFF.